The 13 T cell receptor beta chains below all came from one sample that was sequenced in a study of Ad26.COV2.S vaccination and SARS-CoV-2 variants. Libraries were prepared by immunoSEQ multiplex PCR; TCRdb keeps only in-frame clonotypes and omits some of them. The sample includes hundreds of thousands of clones, roughly 90% of them seen just once. Regarding treatment: over 15 received Ad26.COV2.S at low or high dose, single or two shots; about five received placebo; per-sample allocation not given. Sampling was done on day 63 after the first vaccine or placebo injection. The starting material was peripheral blood, obtained in a trial of Ad26.COV2.S vaccine versus placebo. The receptor set was obtained from a person between 18 and 60 years old who received the Ad26.COV2.S COVID-19 vaccine or a placebo.

The chain carries TRBV5-1 and TRBJ2-5; D is uncertain. The V end was cut by 4 bases, the J end by 5 bases, with 18 bases between. The CDR3 spans 15 residues. Germline CDR1 is SGHRS and CDR2 is YFSETQ. DNA for the CDR3: TGCGCCAGCAGCCCCGACCCAGTTCCACGGGAGACCCAGTACTTC. Translating it yields CASSPDPVPRETQYF.

This chain connects TRBV3-1 (or the pseudogene TRBV3-2) to TRBJ2-5; 7 positions agree with TRBD2. The germline V gene has CDR1 LGHDT and CDR2 YNNKEL (reference sequence). After removal of 0 bases from V and 6 bases from J, the junction contained 13 bases not matched to a gene. The CDR3 length is 17 residues. The CDR3 region is CASSQDEDREGGQTQYF. DNA for the CDR3: TGTGCCAGCAGCCAAGATGAGGATAGGGAGGGCGGGCAGACCCAGTACTTC.

V gene TRBV10-1 combines with J gene TRBJ2-7, with D tentatively TRBD1 (5 bases). The CDR3 consists of 14 residues. Looked up from germline, CDR1 is WNHNN and CDR2 is SYGVQD (reference sequence). V lost 4 bases, J lost 3 bases, and 13 bases lay in between. The CDR3 protein is CASSVGPHNYEQYF. CDR3 sequence (DNA): TGCGCCAGCAGTGTGGGGCCCCACAACTACGAGCAGTACTTC.

The genes are TRBV14 and TRBJ2-2; the D is unclear. Germline CDR1 and CDR2: SGHDN and FVKESK. Trimming left V 5 bases short and J 7 bases short, with 8 bases between. The length of the CDR3 is 12 residues. The CDR3 bases are TGTGCCAGCAGCTTCTCGGTCGGGGAGCTGTTTTTT. Its protein is CASSFSVGELFF. Full variable domain (remainder filled in from reference TRBV14 and TRBJ2-2): EAGVTQFPSHSVIEKGQTVTLRCDPISGHDNLYWYRRVMGKEIKFLLHFVKESKQDESGMPNNRFLAERTGGTYSTLKVQPAELEDSGVYFCASSFSVGELFFGEGSRLTVL.

The chain carries TRBV7-6 and TRBJ1-1, with D tentatively TRBD1 (6 bases). V lost 3 bases, J lost 4 bases, and 12 bases lay in between. Germline V gives CDR1 SGHVS, CDR2 FNYEAQ. The CDR3 has 14 amino acids. The CDR3 spells CASSLQTGPTEAFF. The DNA for the CDR3 is TGTGCCAGCAGCTTGCAAACAGGGCCCACTGAAGCTTTCTTT.

The chain links TRBV7-2 to TRBJ1-6; 10 nucleotides align to TRBD1. V shed 6 bases and J 10 bases; nucleotides not matched to a gene: 6. The V gene's germline CDR1 is SGHTA and CDR2 FQGNSA. CDR3 length equals 14 residues. The CDR3 loop is CASRPRQGASPLHF. CDR3 coding DNA: TGTGCCAGCAGGCCAAGACAGGGGGCCTCACCCCTCCACTTT.

This clone has just one count. The chain couples TRBV14 to TRBJ1-1, with D hard to call. The V and J ends lost 0 bases and 3 bases respectively, with 5 bases between them. Germline V CDR1 and CDR2: SGHDN, FVKESK. The CDR3 contains 13 residues. The CDR3 coding sequence is TGTGCCAGCAGCCAAGAGAAATACACTGAAGCTTTCTTT. Protein product: CASSQEKYTEAFF.

The V call is TRBV19, the J call TRBJ2-7, with no clear D. Trimming left V 1 base short and J 3 bases short, with 7 bases between. Germline V CDR1 and CDR2: LNHDA, SQIVND (reference sequence). The CDR3 spans 13 residues. This chain's CDR3 is CASSIGEFYEQYF. The DNA of the CDR3 is TGTGCCAGTAGTATAGGCGAGTTCTACGAGCAGTACTTC.

The rearrangement joins TRBV5-1 to TRBJ2-5, with D tentatively TRBD2 (5 bases). This CDR3 is 15 amino acids long. CDR1 is SGHRS, CDR2 YFSETQ, per germline. V lost 3 bases and J 7 bases, leaving 19 bases between the germline ends. CDR3 sequence reads: CASSSAARTAGTQYF. CDR3 in DNA: TGCGCCAGCAGCTCTGCCGCGCGGACCGCGGGGACCCAGTACTTC. The variable domain in full, with the rest retrieved from reference TRBV5-1 and TRBJ2-5, is KAGVTQTPRYLIKTRGQQVTLSCSPISGHRSVSWYQQTPGQGLQFLFEYFSETQRNKGNFPGRFSGRQFSNSRSEMNVSTLELGDSALYLCASSSAARTAGTQYFGPGTRLLVL.

The chain employs TRBV9 and TRBJ2-2; D is perhaps TRBD1 (6 bases). Germline V CDR1 and CDR2: SGDLS, YYNGEE. There are 18 residues in the CDR3. Trimming cost V 0 bases and J 3 bases, with 18 bases left between them. In DNA, the CDR3 is TGTGCCAGCAGCGTAGAGGGCAGGGGACGCATGGACACCGGGGAGCTGTTTTTT. This codes for CASSVEGRGRMDTGELFF.

The chain links TRBV4-3 to TRBJ2-1; possibly TRBD1 for D (6 bases). Germline V gene lookup returns CDR1 LGHNA and CDR2 YSLEER. The CDR3 runs to 14 residues. Trimming removed 1 base at V and 6 bases at J, with 10 bases between. The CDR3 nucleotides read TGCGCCAGCAGCCAAGGCCAGGGGTTCAATGAGCAGTTCTTC. It yields the protein CASSQGQGFNEQFF.

The chain carries TRBV7-9 and TRBJ2-7; TRBD2 is a possible D gene (7 bases). V lost 6 bases and J lost 7, with 10 bases in between. The CDR3 runs 11 residues. Germline-derived CDR1 and CDR2 are SEHNR and FQNEAQ (reference sequence). Here the CDR3 DNA reads TGTGCCAGCAGGAGGGGGGGGGAGCAGTACTTC. Translating gives CASRRGGEQYF. Combining the CDR3 with reference TRBV7-9 and TRBJ2-7 gives the whole variable domain DTGVSQNPRHKITKRGQNVTFRCDPISEHNRLYWYRQTLGQGPEFLTYFQNEAQLEKSRLLSDRFSAERPKGSFSTLEIQRTEQGDSAMYLCASRRGGEQYFGPGTRLTVT.

The chain carries TRBV5-4 and TRBJ1-4; 11 nucleotides match TRBD1. The CDR3 has 15 residues. CDR1 and CDR2 from the germline V gene are SGHNT and YYREEE (reference sequence). The V and J ends lost 5 bases and 3 bases, in that order; junction bases with no gene match: 3. This chain's CDR3 is CASSGQGAPNEKLFF. The CDR3 DNA follows: TGTGCCAGCAGTGGACAGGGGGCTCCTAATGAAAAACTGTTTTTT.